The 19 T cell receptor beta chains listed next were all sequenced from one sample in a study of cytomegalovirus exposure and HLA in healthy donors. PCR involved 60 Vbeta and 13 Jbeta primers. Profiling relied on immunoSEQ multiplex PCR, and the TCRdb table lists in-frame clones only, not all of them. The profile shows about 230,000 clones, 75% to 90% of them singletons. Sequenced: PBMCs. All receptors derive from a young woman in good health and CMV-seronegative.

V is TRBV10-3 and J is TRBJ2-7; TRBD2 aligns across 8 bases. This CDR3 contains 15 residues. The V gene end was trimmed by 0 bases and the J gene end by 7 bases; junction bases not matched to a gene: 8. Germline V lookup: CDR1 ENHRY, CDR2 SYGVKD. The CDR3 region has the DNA TGTGCCATCAGTGAGTCGGGACTAGGGTTTGGGGAGCAGTACTTC. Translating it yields CAISESGLGFGEQYF.

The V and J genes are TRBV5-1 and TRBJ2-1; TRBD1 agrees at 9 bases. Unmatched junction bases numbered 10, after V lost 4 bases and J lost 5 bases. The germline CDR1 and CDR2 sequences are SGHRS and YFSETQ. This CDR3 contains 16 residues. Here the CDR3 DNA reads TGCGCCAGCAGCCCCACCGGGACAGGGACGAACAATGAGCAGTTCTTC. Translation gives CASSPTGTGTNNEQFF.

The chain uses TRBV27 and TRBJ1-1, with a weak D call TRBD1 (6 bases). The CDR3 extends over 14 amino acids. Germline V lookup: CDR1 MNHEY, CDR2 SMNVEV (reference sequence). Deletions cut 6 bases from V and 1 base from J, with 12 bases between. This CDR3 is CASRIIQGNTEAFF. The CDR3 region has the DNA TGTGCCAGCAGAATAATACAGGGGAACACTGAAGCTTTCTTT.

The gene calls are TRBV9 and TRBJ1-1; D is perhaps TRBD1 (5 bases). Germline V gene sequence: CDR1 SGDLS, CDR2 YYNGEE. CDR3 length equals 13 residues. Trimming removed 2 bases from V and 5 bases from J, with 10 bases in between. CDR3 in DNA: TGTGCCAGCAGCGTCCAGGGAGGTACTGAAGCTTTCTTT. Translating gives CASSVQGGTEAFF.

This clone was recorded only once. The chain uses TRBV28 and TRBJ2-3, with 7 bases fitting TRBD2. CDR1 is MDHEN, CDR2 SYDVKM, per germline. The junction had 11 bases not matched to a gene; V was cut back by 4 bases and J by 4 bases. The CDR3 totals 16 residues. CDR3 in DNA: TGTGCCAGCAGTTCACCCAGCGGGGAGAGGGCAGATACGCAGTATTTT. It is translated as CASSSPSGERADTQYF.

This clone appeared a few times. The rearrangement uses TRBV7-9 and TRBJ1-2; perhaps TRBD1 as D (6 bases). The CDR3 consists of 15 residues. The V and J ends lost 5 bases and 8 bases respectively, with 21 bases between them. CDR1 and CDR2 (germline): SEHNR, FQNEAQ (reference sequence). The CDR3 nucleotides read TGTGCCAGCAGCCGCCGGGAGGGGGGCAGTGGAGGCTACACCTTC. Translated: CASSRREGGSGGYTF.

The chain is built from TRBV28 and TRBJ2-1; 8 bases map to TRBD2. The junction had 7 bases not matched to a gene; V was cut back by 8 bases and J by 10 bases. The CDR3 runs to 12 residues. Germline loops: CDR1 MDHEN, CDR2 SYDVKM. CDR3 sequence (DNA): TGTGCCAGCGGATCGGGGGGGCAGGAGCAGTTCTTC. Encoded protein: CASGSGGQEQFF.

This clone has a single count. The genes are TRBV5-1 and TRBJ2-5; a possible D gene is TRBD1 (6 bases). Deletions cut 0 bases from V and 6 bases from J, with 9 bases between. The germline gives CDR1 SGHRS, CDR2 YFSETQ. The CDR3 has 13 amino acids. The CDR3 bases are TGCGCCAGCAGCTTGGTCAGGGGCCAGACCCAGTACTTC. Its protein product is CASSLVRGQTQYF.

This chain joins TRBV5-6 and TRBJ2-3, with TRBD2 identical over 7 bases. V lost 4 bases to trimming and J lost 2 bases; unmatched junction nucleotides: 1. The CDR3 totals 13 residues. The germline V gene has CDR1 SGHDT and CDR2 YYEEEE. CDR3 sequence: CASSGDYTDTQYF. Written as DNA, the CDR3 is TGTGCCAGCAGCGGGGACTACACAGATACGCAGTATTTT.

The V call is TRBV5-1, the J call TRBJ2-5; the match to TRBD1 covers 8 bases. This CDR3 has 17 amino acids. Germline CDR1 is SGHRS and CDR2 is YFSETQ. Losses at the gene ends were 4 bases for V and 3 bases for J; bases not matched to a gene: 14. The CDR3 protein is CASSREGTGGREETQYF. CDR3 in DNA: TGCGCCAGCAGCCGGGAAGGTACAGGGGGTCGGGAAGAGACCCAGTACTTC.

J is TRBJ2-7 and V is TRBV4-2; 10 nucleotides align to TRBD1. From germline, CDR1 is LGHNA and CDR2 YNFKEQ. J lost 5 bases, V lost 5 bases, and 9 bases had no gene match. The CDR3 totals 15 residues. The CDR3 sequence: CASSKRPGQGNEQYF. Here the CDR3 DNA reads TGTGCCAGCAGCAAGCGTCCGGGACAGGGGAACGAGCAGTACTTC.

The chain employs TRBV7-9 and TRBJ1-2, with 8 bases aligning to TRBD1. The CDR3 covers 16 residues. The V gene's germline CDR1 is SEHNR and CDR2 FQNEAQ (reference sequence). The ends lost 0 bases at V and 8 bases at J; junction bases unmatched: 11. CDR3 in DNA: TGTGCCAGCAGCTTAGCATCGGGCAGGGGGCTTAGGGGCTACACCTTC. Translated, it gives CASSLASGRGLRGYTF.

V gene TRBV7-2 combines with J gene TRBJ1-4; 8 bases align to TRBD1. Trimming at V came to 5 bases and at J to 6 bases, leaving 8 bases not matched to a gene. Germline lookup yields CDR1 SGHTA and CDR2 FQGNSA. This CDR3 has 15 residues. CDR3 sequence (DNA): TGTGCCAGCAGCCCCGCCAAGACAGGGGATGAAAAACTGTTTTTT. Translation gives CASSPAKTGDEKLFF.

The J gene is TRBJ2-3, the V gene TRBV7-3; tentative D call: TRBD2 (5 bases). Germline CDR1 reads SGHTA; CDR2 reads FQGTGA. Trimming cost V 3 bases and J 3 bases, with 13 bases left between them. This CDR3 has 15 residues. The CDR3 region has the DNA TGTGCCAGCAGCTTTCGGCTAGCCGAGACAGATACGCAGTATTTT. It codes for CASSFRLAETDTQYF.

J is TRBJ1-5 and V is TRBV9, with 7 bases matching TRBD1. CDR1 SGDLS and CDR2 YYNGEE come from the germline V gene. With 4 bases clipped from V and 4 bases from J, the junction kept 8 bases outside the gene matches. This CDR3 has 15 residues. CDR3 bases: TGTGCCAGCAGCCCCCGGGACAGACAAAATCAGCCCCAGCATTTT. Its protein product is CASSPRDRQNQPQHF. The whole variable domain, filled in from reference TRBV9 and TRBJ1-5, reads DSGVTQTPKHLITATGQRVTLRCSPRSGDLSVYWYQQSLDQGLQFLIQYYNGEERAKGNILERFSAQQFPDLHSELNLSSLELGDSALYFCASSPRDRQNQPQHFGDGTRLSIL.

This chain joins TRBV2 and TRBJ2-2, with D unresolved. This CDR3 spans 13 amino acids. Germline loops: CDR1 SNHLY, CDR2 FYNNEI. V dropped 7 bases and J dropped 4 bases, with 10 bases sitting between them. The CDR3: CASKKSLTGELFF. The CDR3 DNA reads TGTGCCAGCAAGAAGTCACTCACCGGGGAGCTGTTTTTT.

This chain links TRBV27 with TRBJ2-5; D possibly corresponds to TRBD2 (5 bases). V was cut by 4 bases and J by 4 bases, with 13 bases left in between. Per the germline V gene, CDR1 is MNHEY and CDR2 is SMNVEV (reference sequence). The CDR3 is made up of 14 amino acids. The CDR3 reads CASSSLGQAETQYF. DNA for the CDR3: TGTGCCAGCAGTTCACTAGGTCAGGCAGAGACCCAGTACTTC.

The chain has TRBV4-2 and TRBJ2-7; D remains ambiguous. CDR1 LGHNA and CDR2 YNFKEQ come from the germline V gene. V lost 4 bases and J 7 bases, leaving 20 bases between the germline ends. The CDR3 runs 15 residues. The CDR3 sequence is CASSRGYNDGREQYF. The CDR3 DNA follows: TGTGCCAGCAGCCGCGGATATAACGATGGTCGGGAGCAGTACTTC.

CDR3 DNA sequence: TGTGCCAGAAGCCCAGGACTAGCGGGAGAGGGATACGAGCAGTACTTC. Its translation: CARSPGLAGEGYEQYF. The chain uses TRBV5-3 and TRBJ2-7, with 13 nucleotides matching TRBD2. TRBV5-3 is assigned to the ORF class and has an uncertain function. Germline trimming cut 4 bases from V and 4 bases from J; bases unmatched to any gene: 8. The CDR3 spans 16 residues.